The clone carrying this TCR beta chain was seen more than once but under ten times. The antigen is undetermined. Next came a second PCR, run for about 6 to 12 cycles, which used a sample-barcoded 5' primer along with a J-beta primer mix. In TCRdb, the 5' RACE reads were re-called with MiXCR into one record per CDR3 protein. The sample shows some 1.5 million distinct CDR3 sequences, about 45% of them seen only once. Drawing of peripheral blood yielded ten milliliters from each donor. These data belong to a study of blood T cells in healthy people across ages. The germline V gene has CDR1 MGHRA and CDR2 YSYEKL. V shed 1 base and J shed 4 bases, with 10 bases lying between them. The CDR3 has 14 residues. Study-level points and caveats: Older individuals had lower TCR beta diversity per million T cells (the decline was roughly linear). Long-lived donors had more naive CD4+ cells and higher diversity than aged donors.

This chain links TRBV4-1 with TRBJ1-2; D uncertain. Sequencing used blood. The clonotype was recovered from a woman under 30 in good health. CDR3 bases: TGCGCCAGCAGCCAAGTCGGGTTTACCTATGGCTACACCTTC. Translating it yields CASSQVGFTYGYTF.